A single sample gave rise to the 15 T cell receptor beta chains below, sequenced in a study of CXCR3-negative and CXCR3-positive naive CD8 T cells. Notes on the study in general: Researchers report that CXCR3-positive naive cells carry more hydrophobic TRB CDR3s than CXCR3-negative naive cells.

These receptors have no identified antigens. Preparation of TRB cDNA libraries relied on 5' RACE carrying UMI labels. TCRdb reprocessed the 5' RACE reads and stores each CDR3 protein as one record, lacking DNA. The table lists 85,000 to 120,000 distinct CDR3 sequences. The sequencing sample was made of naive CXCR3+ CD8+ T cells from blood. Subset of the sample: CD45RO-CCR7+CD27+CD95- naive CD8+ T cells expressing CXCR3 (TNR3+). Receptor source: a human donor in good health. Some clones in this sample may be carry-over from other donors' samples.

The genes are TRBV20-1 and TRBJ1-6. From germline, CDR1 is DFQATT and CDR2 SNEGSKA (reference sequence). This CDR3 spans 14 amino acids. Here the CDR3 reads CSANLLTYNSPLHF.

V gene TRBV7-3 combines with J gene TRBJ1-2; TCRdb outputs TRBD1, but without DNA this stays unchecked. In germline, CDR1 is SGHTA, CDR2 FQGTGA. This CDR3 is built from 12 residues. The CDR3 region is CASSPDGTVWTF.

The V gene is TRBV9, the J gene TRBJ1-1; TCRdb gives TRBD1 as the D gene, but with no DNA this cannot be confirmed. This CDR3 is built from 16 residues. The germline V gene has CDR1 SGDLS and CDR2 YYNGEE. The chain's CDR3 is CASSAPRDRVNTEAFF. Based on the CDR3 plus reference TRBV9 and TRBJ1-1, the full variable domain is DSGVTQTPKHLITATGQRVTLRCSPRSGDLSVYWYQQSLDQGLQFLIQYYNGEERAKGNILERFSAQQFPDLHSELNLSSLELGDSALYFCASSAPRDRVNTEAFFGQGTRLTVV.

This rearrangement joins TRBV7-6 to TRBJ2-7; TCRdb's assignment of TRBD1 cannot be checked, as there is no DNA. This CDR3 has 13 residues. Germline V gene lookup returns CDR1 SGHVS and CDR2 FNYEAQ. CDR3 sequence reads: CASSPTTGYEQYF.

CDR3: CASSQDLPSSYNEQFF. The V and J genes are TRBV3-1 and TRBJ2-1. The CDR3 extends over 16 amino acids. Per the germline V gene, CDR1 is LGHDT and CDR2 is YNNKEL (reference sequence).

The chain joins TRBV19 to TRBJ1-1; the D call from TCRdb, TRBD1, cannot be confirmed without DNA. There are 14 residues in the CDR3. Looked up from germline, CDR1 is LNHDA and CDR2 is SQIVND (reference sequence). The CDR3 spells CASTHFSRGTEAFF.

The gene calls are TRBV6-2 or TRBV6-3 and TRBJ2-7; TCRdb's D gene call, TRBD1, goes unchecked for lack of DNA. In germline, CDR1 is MNHEY, CDR2 SVGEGT. The CDR3 is made up of 12 amino acids. CDR3 amino acids: CASSQDSTEQYF.

The V gene is TRBV28, the J gene TRBJ2-7; there is no DNA to check the TCRdb D call of TRBD1. The CDR3 covers 17 residues. Germline V gives CDR1 MDHEN, CDR2 SYDVKM. CDR3 sequence: CASSFGVLGEGSYEQYF.

The chain combines TRBV12-3 or TRBV12-4 with TRBJ2-7; there is no DNA to check the TCRdb D call of TRBD2. The CDR3 totals 15 residues. The CDR3 reads CASRFVGSTAYEQYF.

The gene calls are TRBV7-6 and TRBJ1-2. CDR3 size: 13 residues. Germline CDR1 SGHVS, CDR2 FNYEAQ. The CDR3 reads CASRLASQVGYTF.

The gene calls are TRBV19 and TRBJ2-1. CDR1 LNHDA and CDR2 SQIVND come from the germline V gene (reference sequence). The CDR3 contains 11 residues. CDR3 sequence reads: CASSTYNEQFF.

V usage is TRBV12-2 and J usage is TRBJ2-3; TCRdb calls TRBD1, which cannot be checked without DNA. TRBV12-2 is recorded as a pseudogene. CDR3 length: 16 amino acids. The CDR3 loop reads CASRSKGRGRTDTQYF.

The rearrangement links TRBV7-9 to TRBJ1-2; there is no DNA to check the TCRdb D call of TRBD1. The CDR3 totals 16 residues. CDR1 is SEHNR and CDR2 is FQNEAQ in the germline V gene (reference sequence). CDR3 in amino acids: CASSPGNGANNYGYTF.

The rearrangement joins TRBV6-2 or TRBV6-3 to TRBJ2-3. This CDR3 is built from 12 residues. The germline V gene encodes CDR1 MNHEY and CDR2 SVGEGT. The CDR3 here is CASSYPVDSQYF.

CDR3 residues: CSVTTGGPYEQYF. The chain is built from TRBV29-1 and TRBJ2-7; TCRdb designates TRBD1, a call that cannot be tested without DNA. Germline V gives CDR1 SQVTM, CDR2 ANQGSEA. This CDR3 has 13 residues.